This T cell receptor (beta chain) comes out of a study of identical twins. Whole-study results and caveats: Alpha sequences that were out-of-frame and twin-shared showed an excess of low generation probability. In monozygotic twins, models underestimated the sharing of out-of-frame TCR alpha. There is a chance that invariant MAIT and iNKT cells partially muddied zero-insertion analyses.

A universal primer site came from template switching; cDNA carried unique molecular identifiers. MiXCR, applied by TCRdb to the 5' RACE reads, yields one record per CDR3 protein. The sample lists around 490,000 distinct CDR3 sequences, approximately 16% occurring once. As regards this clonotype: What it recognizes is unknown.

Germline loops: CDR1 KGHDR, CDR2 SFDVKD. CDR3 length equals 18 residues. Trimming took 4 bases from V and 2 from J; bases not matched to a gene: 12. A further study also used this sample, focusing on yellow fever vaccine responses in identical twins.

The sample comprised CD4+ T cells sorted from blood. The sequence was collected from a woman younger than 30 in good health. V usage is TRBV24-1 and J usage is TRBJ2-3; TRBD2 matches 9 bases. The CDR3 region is CATSDPLETSGYTDTQYF. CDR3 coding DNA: TGTGCCACCAGTGACCCTCTAGAGACTAGCGGCTACACAGATACGCAGTATTTT.